Below are 24 T cell receptor beta chains sequenced from a single sample in a study of CD8 T cells in Susac syndrome. It was with random hexamers that roughly 0.5 to 1 ug RNA was reverse transcribed. TCRdb re-derived calls from the immunoSEQ multiplex PCR reads in MiXCR, one entry per CDR3 protein. Of roughly 180,000 distinct CDR3 sequences listed, approximately 93% are singletons. The sequencing sample was made of CD4+ T cells from PBMCs. All receptors come from a human donor with multiple sclerosis.

The rearrangement links TRBV20-1 to TRBJ2-7, with a weak D call TRBD2 (5 bases). V was shortened by 5 bases and J by 4 bases, with 21 bases between the two germline ends. Germline loops: CDR1 DFQATT, CDR2 SNEGSKA (reference sequence). This CDR3 region has 15 residues. In nucleotides, the CDR3 is TGCAGTGCTCTGAGGCAGAGAGGGCGTGGGTACGAGCAGTACTTC. This translates into CSALRQRGRGYEQYF.

This rearrangement joins TRBV6-2 or TRBV6-3 to TRBJ2-1; 8 nucleotides align to TRBD2. The CDR3 runs to 16 residues. Trimming cost V 0 bases and J 7 bases; bases outside gene matches: 8. Looked up from germline, CDR1 is MNHEY and CDR2 is SVGEGT. The DNA for the CDR3 is TGTGCCAGCAGTTACTCCCTCATAGCGGGGCCAAATGAGCAGTTCTTC. This gives the protein CASSYSLIAGPNEQFF.

The gene calls are TRBV20-1 and TRBJ2-7, with D possibly being TRBD1 or TRBD2 (5 bases each). Germline V gives CDR1 DFQATT, CDR2 SNEGSKA (reference sequence). V was clipped by 7 bases and J by 0 bases, with 13 bases between them. The CDR3 has 13 amino acids. The CDR3 here is CSVLRDGSYEQYF. The CDR3 DNA reads TGCAGTGTTCTCCGGGACGGCTCCTACGAGCAGTACTTC.

This chain joins TRBV2 and TRBJ2-1, with 12 bases matching TRBD2. V shed 5 bases, J shed 8 bases, and the junction held 7 bases outside the gene matches. This CDR3 is 15 amino acids long. Germline assignment: CDR1 SNHLY and CDR2 FYNNEI. CDR3 residues: CASSPGLAGPHEQFF. CDR3 sequence (DNA): TGTGCCAGCAGTCCAGGACTAGCGGGGCCCCATGAGCAGTTCTTC.

This chain joins TRBV15 and TRBJ2-1; D not resolved. The germline V gene has CDR1 LNHNV and CDR2 YYDKDF (reference sequence). Trimming removed 3 bases at V and 4 bases at J, with 7 bases between. This CDR3 has 13 amino acids. CDR3 DNA: TGTGCCACCAGCAGCCACAGATACAATGAGCAGTTCTTC. Its protein is CATSSHRYNEQFF.

The genes are TRBV28 and TRBJ2-7; TRBD2 is a possible D gene (5 bases). V was cut by 6 bases and J by 2 bases, with 14 bases left in between. The CDR3 covers 14 residues. The germline CDR1 and CDR2 sequences are MDHEN and SYDVKM. The CDR3 DNA is TGTGCCAGCAGCCCAGCGGACGGAACCTACGAGCAGTACTTC. It is translated as CASSPADGTYEQYF.

Written as DNA, the CDR3 is TGTGCCACCCGAAAAGGGAACACAGATACGCAGTATTTT. Translating it yields CATRKGNTDTQYF. The chain uses TRBV15 and TRBJ2-3; D gene unclear. This CDR3 has 13 residues. Looked up from germline, CDR1 is LNHNV and CDR2 is YYDKDF (reference sequence). The V end was cut by 8 bases, the J end by 2 bases, with 11 bases between.

The sample holds one count of this clonotype. This chain connects TRBV6-2 or TRBV6-3 to TRBJ1-1, with D perhaps TRBD1 (6 bases). CDR3 length: 15 amino acids. The V gene's germline CDR1 is MNHEY and CDR2 SVGEGT. The ends were cut back, 5 bases at V and 1 base at J, with 14 bases in the middle. The DNA for the CDR3 is TGTGCCAGCAGTAGTAATGGCAGGGGGAACACTGAAGCTTTCTTT. This codes for CASSSNGRGNTEAFF.

This chain connects TRBV28 to TRBJ2-3; D remains ambiguous. The CDR3 totals 13 residues. Germline CDR1 MDHEN, CDR2 SYDVKM. Between the trimmed V and J ends, which lost 2 bases and 14 bases, there was a span of 17 bases. The CDR3 DNA reads TGTGCCAGCAGTTTAAGTGCTAAGGCTCGTCCGTATTTT. Amino acids: CASSLSAKARPYF.

The chain carries TRBV19 and TRBJ2-1, with 8 bases fitting TRBD2. CDR1 and CDR2 (germline): LNHDA, SQIVND (reference sequence). This CDR3 is built from 16 residues. With V trimmed by 2 bases and J by 6 bases, 9 bases remained unmatched. Written as DNA, the CDR3 is TGTGCCAGTAGTATAACGGGACTAGGAATGGTCAATGAGCAGTTCTTC. Translation gives CASSITGLGMVNEQFF.

CDR3 bases: TGCAGTGCCCCTGTTTGGGACCGGACTCGATCTGGGGGCTACACCTTC. It specifies CSAPVWDRTRSGGYTF. The V and J genes are TRBV20-1 and TRBJ1-2; D perhaps matches TRBD1 (5 bases). Germline V gene data show CDR1 as DFQATT and CDR2 as SNEGSKA (reference sequence). The CDR3 has 16 amino acids. V gave up 6 bases and J gave up 8 bases, with 28 bases separating them.

This clonotype was picked up a small number of times. The DNA of the CDR3 is TGTGCCAGCAGCTTAGACATAAACACCGGGGAGCTGTTTTTT. It encodes CASSLDINTGELFF. The chain employs TRBV11-3 and TRBJ2-2; D is ambiguous. In germline, CDR1 is SGHNT, CDR2 YENEEA. V dropped 0 bases and J dropped 2 bases, with 4 bases sitting between them. This CDR3 comprises 14 residues. Variable domain in full (rest from reference TRBV11-3 and TRBJ2-2): EAGVVQSPRYKIIEKKQPVAFWCNPISGHNTLYWYLQNLGQGPELLIRYENEEAVDDSQLPKDRFSAERLKGVDSTLKIQPAELGDSAVYLCASSLDINTGELFFGEGSRLTVL.

The rearrangement uses TRBV27 and TRBJ2-1, with D perhaps given as TRBD1 or TRBD2 (6 bases each). Germline V gene data show CDR1 as MNHEY and CDR2 as SMNVEV (reference sequence). The CDR3 extends over 14 amino acids. With 3 bases removed from V and 9 bases from J, the gap between germline ends came to 15 bases. The CDR3 protein is CASSLVGGSIEQFF. CDR3 sequence (DNA): TGTGCCAGCAGTTTGGTAGGGGGGAGTATTGAGCAGTTCTTC.

This chain joins TRBV30 and TRBJ1-2, with a tentative D call TRBD1 (5 bases). Per the germline V gene, CDR1 is GTSNPN and CDR2 is SVGIG (reference sequence). CDR3 size: 12 residues. With 2 bases removed from V and 5 bases from J, the gap between germline ends came to 9 bases. The CDR3 DNA sequence: TGTGCCTGGAGTAAACAGGTTTATGGCTACACCTTC. It encodes CAWSKQVYGYTF.

The gene calls are TRBV11-1 and TRBJ2-1, with 7 bases aligning to TRBD1. Losses at the gene ends were 5 bases for V and 4 bases for J; bases not matched to a gene: 5. Germline V lookup: CDR1 SGHAT, CDR2 FQDESV (reference sequence). The CDR3 is 14 amino acids. The CDR3 coding sequence is TGTGCCAGCAGCCGCCGGGACAGATACAATGAGCAGTTCTTC. Translated, it gives CASSRRDRYNEQFF.

This chain uses TRBV12-3 or TRBV12-4 with TRBJ1-1; no definite D call. Trimming cost V 7 bases and J 1 base, with 10 bases left between them. This CDR3 spans 13 amino acids. The CDR3 is CASKLMENTEAFF. The CDR3 DNA reads TGTGCCAGCAAGCTAATGGAGAACACTGAAGCTTTCTTT.

The V call is TRBV19, the J call TRBJ1-5, with D perhaps matching TRBD1 (6 bases). CDR3 length: 14 residues. The germline V and J ends were trimmed by 7 bases and 7 bases, with 17 bases remaining between them. Per the germline V gene, CDR1 is LNHDA and CDR2 is SQIVND (reference sequence). CDR3 sequence reads: CASKPSGGEQPQHF. The CDR3, as DNA: TGTGCCAGTAAACCTTCGGGGGGCGAACAGCCCCAGCATTTT.

This chain uses TRBV3-1 with TRBJ2-3; 10 nucleotides align to TRBD2. In germline, CDR1 is LGHDT, CDR2 YNNKEL (reference sequence). V shed 0 bases and J 4 bases; nucleotides not matched to a gene: 4. CDR3 size: 16 residues. The CDR3 here is CASSQDPGLAADTQYF. In nucleotides, the CDR3 is TGTGCCAGCAGCCAAGATCCCGGACTAGCGGCAGATACGCAGTATTTT.

This clonotype was observed once. The chain has TRBV10-3 and TRBJ2-7, with 9 bases that match TRBD1. CDR1 and CDR2 (germline): ENHRY, SYGVKD. V gave up 10 bases and J gave up 0 bases; unmatched junction bases: 4. The length of the CDR3 is 13 residues. The CDR3 DNA reads as TGTGCCACCATGACAGGGGGCTCCTACGAGCAGTACTTC. Translating gives CATMTGGSYEQYF.

The J gene is TRBJ2-3, the V gene TRBV6-6, with D unresolved. Germline-derived CDR1 and CDR2 are MNHNY and SVGAGI (reference sequence). Trimming cost V 6 bases and J 5 bases, with 6 bases left between them. The CDR3 runs to 11 residues. CDR3 sequence (DNA): TGTGCCAGCAGCGACGGAGATACGCAGTATTTT. This translates into CASSDGDTQYF.

The chain links TRBV20-1 to TRBJ2-5; D uncertain. Germline CDR1 DFQATT, CDR2 SNEGSKA (reference sequence). V lost 3 bases to trimming and J lost 4 bases, with 15 bases between them. The CDR3 extends over 14 amino acids. The CDR3 DNA is TGCAGTGCTAGTACGGAATTGTGGGGAGAGACCCAGTACTTC. Residues: CSASTELWGETQYF.

This chain connects TRBV2 to TRBJ2-7; D perhaps matches TRBD1 (6 bases). V was clipped by 7 bases and J by 7 bases, with 20 bases between them. CDR1 is SNHLY and CDR2 is FYNNEI in the germline V gene. This CDR3 region has 14 residues. The CDR3 bases are TGTGCCAGCATAAGGAACAGGGAAATTAGTGAGCAGTACTTC. Amino acids: CASIRNREISEQYF. Full variable domain (missing parts from reference TRBV2 and TRBJ2-7): EPEVTQTPSHQVTQMGQEVILRCVPISNHLYFYWYRQILGQKVEFLVSFYNNEISEKSEIFDDQFSVERPDGSNFTLKIRSTKLEDSAMYFCASIRNREISEQYFGPGTRLTVT.

The sample holds a few counts of this clonotype. J is TRBJ1-5 and V is TRBV5-1, with 7 bases identical to TRBD1. This CDR3 is 15 amino acids long. V lost 4 bases, J lost 0 bases, and 4 bases stayed unmatched. Looked up from germline, CDR1 is SGHRS and CDR2 is YFSETQ. The CDR3 DNA reads as TGCGCCAGCAGCGTAGGGGGCTATAGCAATCAGCCCCAGCATTTT. Translation: CASSVGGYSNQPQHF.

The chain is built from TRBV7-9 and TRBJ2-7; 7 nucleotides align to TRBD2. The germline V gene encodes CDR1 SEHNR and CDR2 FQNEAQ (reference sequence). Trimming cost V 6 bases and J 2 bases; bases outside gene matches: 7. The CDR3 runs 14 residues. The CDR3 here is CASRSTGTTYEQYF. DNA for the CDR3: TGTGCCAGCAGATCAACCGGGACTACCTACGAGCAGTACTTC.